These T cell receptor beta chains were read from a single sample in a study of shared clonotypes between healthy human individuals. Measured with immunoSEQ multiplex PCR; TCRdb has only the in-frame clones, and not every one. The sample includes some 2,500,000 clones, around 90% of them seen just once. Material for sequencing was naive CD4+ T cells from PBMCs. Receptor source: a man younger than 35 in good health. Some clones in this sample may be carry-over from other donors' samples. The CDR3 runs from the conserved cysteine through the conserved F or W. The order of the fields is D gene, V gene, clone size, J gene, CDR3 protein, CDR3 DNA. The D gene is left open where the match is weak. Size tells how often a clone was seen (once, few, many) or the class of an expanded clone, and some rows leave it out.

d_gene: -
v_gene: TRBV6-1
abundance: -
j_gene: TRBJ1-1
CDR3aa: CASSDQGTEAFF
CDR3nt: TGTGCCAGCAGTGATCAGGGGACTGAAGCTTTCTTT

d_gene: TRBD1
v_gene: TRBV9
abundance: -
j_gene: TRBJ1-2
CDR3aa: CASTVTGGTNYGYTF
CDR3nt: TGTGCCAGCACGGTCACAGGGGGTACTAACTATGGCTACACCTTC

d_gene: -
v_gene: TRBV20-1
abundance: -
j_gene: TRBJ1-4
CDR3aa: CSARVGEKLFF
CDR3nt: TGCAGTGCTAGAGTTGGTGAAAAACTGTTTTTT

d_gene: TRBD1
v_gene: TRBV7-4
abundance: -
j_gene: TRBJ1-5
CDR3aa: CASSSRDRANSNQPQHF
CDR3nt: TGTGCCAGCAGCTCTAGGGACAGAGCAAATAGCAATCAGCCCCAGCATTTT

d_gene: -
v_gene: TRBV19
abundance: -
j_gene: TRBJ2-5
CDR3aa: CASSIRLEETQYF
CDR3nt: TGTGCCAGTAGTATTAGGCTCGAAGAGACCCAGTACTTC

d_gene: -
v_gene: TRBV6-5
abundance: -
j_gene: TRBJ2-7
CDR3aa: CASSYGGIAYEQYF
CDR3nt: TGTGCCAGCAGTTACGGGGGAATAGCCTACGAGCAGTACTTC

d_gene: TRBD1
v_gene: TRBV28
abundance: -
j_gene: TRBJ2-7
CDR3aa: CASSLWGDRGPEQYF
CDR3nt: TGTGCCAGCAGTTTATGGGGGGACAGGGGGCCTGAGCAGTACTTC

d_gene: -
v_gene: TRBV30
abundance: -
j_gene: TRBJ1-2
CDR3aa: CAWSSNSIYGYTF
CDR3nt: TGTGCCTGGAGTTCGAATTCCATCTATGGCTACACCTTC

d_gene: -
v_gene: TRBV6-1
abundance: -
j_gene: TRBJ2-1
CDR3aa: CASSEIWKEQFF
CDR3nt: TGTGCCAGCAGTGAAATCTGGAAAGAGCAGTTCTTC

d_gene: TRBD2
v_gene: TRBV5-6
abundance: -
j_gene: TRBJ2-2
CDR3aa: CASSLLLSGADTGELFF
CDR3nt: TGTGCCAGCAGCTTGTTGTTGAGCGGGGCTGACACCGGGGAGCTGTTTTTT

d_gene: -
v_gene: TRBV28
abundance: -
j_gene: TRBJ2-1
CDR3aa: CASSVGSSYNEQFF
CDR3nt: TGTGCCAGCAGTGTGGGCTCCTCCTACAATGAGCAGTTCTTC

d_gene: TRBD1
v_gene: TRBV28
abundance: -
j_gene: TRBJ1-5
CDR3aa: CASSFLTGMIQPQHF
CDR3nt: TGTGCCAGCAGTTTCTTGACAGGGATGATTCAGCCCCAGCATTTT

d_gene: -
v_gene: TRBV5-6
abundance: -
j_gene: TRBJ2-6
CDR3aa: CASRSGTGSGANVLTF
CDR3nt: TGTGCCAGCAGATCCGGAACCGGCTCTGGGGCCAACGTCCTGACTTTC

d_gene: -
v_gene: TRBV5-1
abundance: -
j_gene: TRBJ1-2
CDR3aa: CASSLNGEYGYTF
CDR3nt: TGCGCCAGCAGCTTGAATGGGGAGTATGGCTACACCTTC

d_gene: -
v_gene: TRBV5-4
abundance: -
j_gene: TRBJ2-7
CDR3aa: CASSPKGSHEQYF
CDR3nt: TGTGCCAGCAGCCCGAAGGGGTCCCACGAGCAGTACTTC

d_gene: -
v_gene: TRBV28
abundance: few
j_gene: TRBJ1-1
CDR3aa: CASKGYNTEAFF
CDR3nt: TGTGCCAGCAAGGGATATAACACTGAAGCTTTCTTT

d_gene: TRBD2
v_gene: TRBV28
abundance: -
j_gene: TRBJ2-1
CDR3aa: CASSFPGLVSNEQFF
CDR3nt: TGTGCCAGCAGTTTTCCGGGACTAGTATCCAATGAGCAGTTCTTC

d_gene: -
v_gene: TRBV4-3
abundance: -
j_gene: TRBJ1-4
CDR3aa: CASSPGQGPEKLFF
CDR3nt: TGCGCCAGCAGCCCGGGGCAGGGCCCTGAAAAACTGTTTTTT

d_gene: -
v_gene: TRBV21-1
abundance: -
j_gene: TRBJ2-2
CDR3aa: CASSTRQGVGAGELFF
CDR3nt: TGTGCCAGCAGCACCCGACAGGGGGTCGGCGCCGGGGAGCTGTTTTTT

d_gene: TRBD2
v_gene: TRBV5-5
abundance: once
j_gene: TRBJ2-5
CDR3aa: CASSLDSGGPWETQYF
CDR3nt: TGTGCCAGCAGCTTGGATTCGGGAGGGCCGTGGGAGACCCAGTACTTC

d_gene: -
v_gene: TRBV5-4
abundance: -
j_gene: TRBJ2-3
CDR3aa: CASSLVGVRVTDTQYF
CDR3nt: TGTGCCAGCAGCTTGGTCGGGGTCAGGGTGACAGATACGCAGTATTTT

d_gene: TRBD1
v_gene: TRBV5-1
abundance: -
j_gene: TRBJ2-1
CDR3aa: CASSTGQGEEQFF
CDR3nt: TGCGCCAGCAGCACCGGACAGGGAGAGGAGCAGTTCTTC

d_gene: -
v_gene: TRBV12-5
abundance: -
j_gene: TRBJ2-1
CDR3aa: CASGRSGYNEQFF
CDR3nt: TGTGCTAGTGGTAGGTCTGGCTACAATGAGCAGTTCTTC

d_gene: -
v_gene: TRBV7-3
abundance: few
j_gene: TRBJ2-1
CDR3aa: CASSGLAYNEQFF
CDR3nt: TGTGCCAGCAGCGGCTTGGCGTACAATGAGCAGTTCTTC

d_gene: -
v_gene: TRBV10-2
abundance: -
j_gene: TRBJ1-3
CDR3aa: CASRGTDGSGNTIYF
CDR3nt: TGCGCCAGCAGGGGGACTGATGGCTCTGGAAACACCATATATTTT

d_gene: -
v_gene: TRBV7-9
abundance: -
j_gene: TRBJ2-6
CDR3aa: CASSFTGTGANVLTF
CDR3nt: TGTGCCAGCAGCTTCACAGGGACCGGGGCCAACGTCCTGACTTTC

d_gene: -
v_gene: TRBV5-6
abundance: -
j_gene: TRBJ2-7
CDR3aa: CASSLVEGEQYF
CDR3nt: TGTGCCAGCAGCTTGGTGGAGGGTGAGCAGTACTTC

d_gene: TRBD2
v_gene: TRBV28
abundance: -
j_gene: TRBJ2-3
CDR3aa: CASRMTSGRKGTDTQYF
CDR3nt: TGTGCCAGCAGGATGACTAGCGGGAGAAAAGGCACAGATACGCAGTATTTT

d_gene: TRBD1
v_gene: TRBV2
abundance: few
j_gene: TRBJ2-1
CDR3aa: CASSTNRGHEQFF
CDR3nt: TGTGCCAGCAGTACAAACAGGGGCCATGAGCAGTTCTTC

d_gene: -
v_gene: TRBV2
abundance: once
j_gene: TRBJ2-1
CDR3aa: CASSEIANEQFF
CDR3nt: TGTGCCAGCAGTGAAATTGCCAATGAGCAGTTCTTC

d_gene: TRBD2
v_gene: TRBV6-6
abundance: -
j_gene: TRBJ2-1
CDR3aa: CASLRGGANNEQFF
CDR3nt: TGTGCCAGCCTACGGGGGGGTGCTAACAATGAGCAGTTCTTC

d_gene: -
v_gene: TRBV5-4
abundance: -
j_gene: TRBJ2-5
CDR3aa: CASSFAGETQYF
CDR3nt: TGTGCCAGCAGCTTTGCGGGCGAGACCCAGTACTTC

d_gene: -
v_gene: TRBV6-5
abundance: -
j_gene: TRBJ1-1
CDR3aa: CASSYFPQAEAFF
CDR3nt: TGTGCCAGCAGTTACTTCCCACAGGCTGAAGCTTTCTTT

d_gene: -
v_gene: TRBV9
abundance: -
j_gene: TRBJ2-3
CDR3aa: CASSSFVGDTQYF
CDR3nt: TGTGCCAGCAGCTCCTTTGTAGGGGATACGCAGTATTTT

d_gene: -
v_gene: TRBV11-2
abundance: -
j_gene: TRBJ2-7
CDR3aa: CASSSPVSYEQYF
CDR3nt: TGTGCCAGCAGCAGCCCGGTCTCCTACGAGCAGTACTTC

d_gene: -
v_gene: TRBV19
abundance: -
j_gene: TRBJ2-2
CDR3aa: CASSIQGGRELFF
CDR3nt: TGTGCCAGTAGTATACAGGGGGGAAGGGAGCTGTTTTTT

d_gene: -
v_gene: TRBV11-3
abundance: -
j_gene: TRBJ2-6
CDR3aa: CASSPGDTGLRSSGANVLTF
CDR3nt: TGTGCCAGCAGCCCGGGGGATACGGGACTCCGGAGCTCTGGGGCCAACGTCCTGACTTTC

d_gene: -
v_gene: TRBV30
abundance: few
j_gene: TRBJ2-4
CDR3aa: CAWTTGAGGNIQYF
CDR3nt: TGTGCCTGGACCACAGGTGCCGGTGGGAACATTCAGTACTTC

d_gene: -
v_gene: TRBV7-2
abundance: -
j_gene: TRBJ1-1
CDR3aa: CASSLDRSEAFF
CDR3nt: TGTGCCAGCAGCTTAGACAGGTCTGAAGCTTTCTTT

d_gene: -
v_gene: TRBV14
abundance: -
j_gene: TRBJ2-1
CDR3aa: CASSQQQMGNEQFF
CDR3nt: TGTGCCAGCAGCCAACAACAGATGGGCAATGAGCAGTTCTTC

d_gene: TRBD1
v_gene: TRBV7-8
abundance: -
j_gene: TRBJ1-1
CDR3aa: CASSLDMRTGDKNTEAFF
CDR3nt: TGTGCCAGCAGCTTGGATATGAGGACAGGGGATAAGAACACTGAAGCTTTCTTT

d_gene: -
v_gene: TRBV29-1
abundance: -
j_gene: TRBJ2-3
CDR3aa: CSVTGGSDTQYF
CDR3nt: TGCAGCGTAACGGGTGGAAGCGATACGCAGTATTTT

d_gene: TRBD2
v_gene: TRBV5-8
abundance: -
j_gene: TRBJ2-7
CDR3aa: CASSSGTSGRNEQYF
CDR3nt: TGTGCCAGCAGTTCCGGGACTAGCGGGAGAAACGAGCAGTACTTC

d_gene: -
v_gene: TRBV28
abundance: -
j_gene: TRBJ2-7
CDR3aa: CASSFEGFYEQYF
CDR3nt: TGTGCCAGCAGTTTCGAGGGTTTCTACGAGCAGTACTTC

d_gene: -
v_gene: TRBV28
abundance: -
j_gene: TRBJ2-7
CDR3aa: CASSFFGQHPYEQYF
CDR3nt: TGTGCCAGCAGTTTTTTTGGACAGCACCCCTACGAGCAGTACTTC

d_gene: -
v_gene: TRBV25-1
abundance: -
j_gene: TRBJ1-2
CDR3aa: CASSEGGPNYGYTF
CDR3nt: TGTGCCAGCAGTGAAGGTGGACCGAACTATGGCTACACCTTC